A selection of T cell receptor beta chains follows, all from one sample in a study of identical twins. TCRdb re-derived calls from the 5' RACE reads in MiXCR, one entry per CDR3 protein. The sample includes more than 200,000 distinct CDR3 sequences, 11% to 15% of them seen just once. Sequences were obtained from memory (CD45RO+) T cells sorted from blood. These TCRs come from a woman aged 18 to 35 in good health. The CDR3 runs from the conserved cysteine through the conserved F or W. A D gene is named only where the DNA matches it firmly. Expanded clones get a size class; other rows say once, few or many, or leave the size out.

V gene	J gene	clone size	D gene	CDR3 DNA	CDR3 protein
TRBV20-1	TRBJ1-6	few	-	TGCAGTGCTAGAGGTGGGGGCATCACCTCACCCCTCCACTTT	CSARGGGITSPLHF
TRBV5-1	TRBJ2-3	few	-	TGCGCCAGCAGTTTCACCGCCGGGACTCTGCTACTGAATTTT	CASSFTAGTLLLNF
TRBV18	TRBJ2-1	many	TRBD2	TGTGCCAGCTCGTTCAAAGGCCTAGCGGGCAATGAGCAGTTCTTC	CASSFKGLAGNEQFF
TRBV7-3	TRBJ2-1	many	-	TGTGCCAGCAGCTTAGGGGCGGGGCTTTACAATGAGCAGTTCTTC	CASSLGAGLYNEQFF
TRBV7-2	TRBJ2-3	many	-	TGTGCCAGCAGCTCCTCGGCAGTAGCGGTTGTGGATACGCAGTATTTT	CASSSSAVAVVDTQYF
TRBV20-1	TRBJ2-7	-	TRBD1	TGCAGTGCAGTGCGGACAGGGGCTTACGAGCAGTACTTC	CSAVRTGAYEQYF
TRBV6-6	TRBJ2-7	-	-	TGTGCCAGCAGTTCTGGTTACTCCTACGAGCAGTACTTC	CASSSGYSYEQYF
TRBV20-1	TRBJ2-7	-	TRBD2	TGCAGTGCTAGAGAGGTCGGGGGGGCCTATTACGAGCAGTACTTC	CSAREVGGAYYEQYF
TRBV29-1	TRBJ2-3	-	-	TGCAGCGTTGATTGGGGAGATACGCAGTATTTT	CSVDWGDTQYF
TRBV15	TRBJ2-1	-	-	TGTGCCACCAGCAGAGATCCCCCGGGACTGGTTTACAATGAGCAGTTCTTC	CATSRDPPGLVYNEQFF
TRBV20-1	TRBJ2-7	few	-	TGCAGTGCGAATAACCCCCAGGGCCACGAGCAGTACTTC	CSANNPQGHEQYF
TRBV5-1	TRBJ2-5	few	-	TGCGCCAGCAGCGACCCGCAAGAGACCCAGTACTTC	CASSDPQETQYF
TRBV5-1	TRBJ2-5	few	-	TGCGCCAGCAGCTTGGGGTCGACGGGGCAAGAGACCCAGTACTTC	CASSLGSTGQETQYF
TRBV20-1	TRBJ1-1	-	-	TGCAGTGCTCAATCGCGGGGGGCTACGAACACTGAAGCTTTCTTT	CSAQSRGATNTEAFF
TRBV7-8	TRBJ1-6	once	-	TGTGCCAGCAGCTCCCAGACTGGTAATTCACCCCTCCACTTT	CASSSQTGNSPLHF
TRBV20-1	TRBJ2-7	many	TRBD1	TGCAGTGCCACGGACAGGCCGTCCTACGAGCAGTACTTC	CSATDRPSYEQYF
TRBV19	TRBJ2-5	-	-	TGTGCCAGTAGTATAGATAGCGCAGGGAGAATGGAGACCCAGTACTTC	CASSIDSAGRMETQYF
TRBV7-2	TRBJ1-1	-	-	TGTGCCAGCAGCCAGGTGGGGGGGCTACTCACTGAAGCTTTCTTT	CASSQVGGLLTEAFF
TRBV18	TRBJ2-1	-	-	TGTGCCAGCTCACCGGCAGCGGACAATGAGCAGTTCTTC	CASSPAADNEQFF
TRBV7-6	TRBJ2-7	-	TRBD2	TGTGCCAGCAGCTTAGCGCTAGCGGGAGCAAACGAGCAGTACTTC	CASSLALAGANEQYF
TRBV24-1	TRBJ2-2	many	TRBD1	TGTGCCACCAGGGGACAGGGGGACACCGGGGAGCTGTTTTTT	CATRGQGDTGELFF
TRBV5-1	TRBJ2-2	few	TRBD1	TGCGCCAGCAGCTATCAGGGGGCCGGGGAGCTGTTTTTT	CASSYQGAGELFF
TRBV7-9	TRBJ1-2	few	-	TGTGCCAGCAGCTTGGGCTCCTCAGTTTTTGGCTACACCTTC	CASSLGSSVFGYTF
TRBV20-1	TRBJ2-5	-	-	TGCAGTGCTGCACCGACCGAGACCCAGTACTTC	CSAAPTETQYF
TRBV4-1	TRBJ2-2	many	TRBD2	TGCGCCAGCAGCCGAACTAGCGGGGCGAACACCGGGGAGCTGTTTTTT	CASSRTSGANTGELFF
TRBV5-1	TRBJ2-1	-	-	TGCGCCAGCAGCTTGGGGTCAGTCGAGGATGAGCAGTTCTTC	CASSLGSVEDEQFF
TRBV13	TRBJ1-1	once	-	TGTGCCAGCAGCTCTTACCGGGACGGGTCGAACACTGAAGCTTTCTTT	CASSSYRDGSNTEAFF
TRBV20-1	TRBJ2-1	few	TRBD2	TGCAGTGCTAGAGATCCATTTTCCAGCGGGAGTTACAATGAGCAGTTCTTC	CSARDPFSSGSYNEQFF
TRBV5-1	TRBJ2-5	-	TRBD2	TGCGCCAGCAGCTCTTGGACTAGCAAAGAGACCCAGTACTTC	CASSSWTSKETQYF
TRBV5-1	TRBJ2-5	few	-	TGCGCCAGCAGCTTGGGGCTTCTTAAAGAGACCCAGTACTTC	CASSLGLLKETQYF
TRBV12-3/TRBV12-4	TRBJ2-6	-	TRBD1	TGTGCCAGCAGTTGGGTCCAGGGGGCTGGGTATGGGGCCAACGTCCTGACTTTC	CASSWVQGAGYGANVLTF
TRBV15	TRBJ2-4	few	-	TGTGCCACCAGCGGAGGGACCAAAAACATTCAGTACTTC	CATSGGTKNIQYF
TRBV7-9	TRBJ2-3	-	TRBD2	TGTGCCAGCAGCAACCGGGGGGGCCCAGATACGCAGTATTTT	CASSNRGGPDTQYF
TRBV7-8	TRBJ2-1	few	TRBD2	TGTGCCAGCAGTTCACCGGGACTAGTCTACAATGAGCAGTTCTTC	CASSSPGLVYNEQFF
TRBV12-3/TRBV12-4	TRBJ2-1	few	TRBD2	TGTGCCAGCAGTTTAGGGCTAGCGGCCAGCTCCTACAATGAGCAGTTCTTC	CASSLGLAASSYNEQFF
TRBV28	TRBJ1-5	-	-	TGTGCCAGCAGTGGCCACGGTCAGCCCCAGCATTTT	CASSGHGQPQHF
TRBV29-1	TRBJ2-2	-	TRBD2	TGCAGCGTTGAAGATCCTGGACTAGGGTCCACCGGGGAGCTGTTTTTT	CSVEDPGLGSTGELFF
TRBV18	TRBJ2-7	-	TRBD2	TGTGCCAGCTCACCACCCCTAGCGGGGGGGTACGAGCAGTACTTC	CASSPPLAGGYEQYF
TRBV28	TRBJ2-2	few	-	TGTGCCAGCAGTCCCGCCTCCATACAGGGGAACACCGGGGAGCTGTTTTTT	CASSPASIQGNTGELFF
TRBV20-1	TRBJ1-4	-	-	TGCAGTGCAAAAGGCGGGAACCTGGAGGAAAAACTGTTTTTT	CSAKGGNLEEKLFF
TRBV7-9	TRBJ1-6	many	-	TGTGCCAGCAGCTTGGGCAGGGGAAATTCACCCCTCCACTTT	CASSLGRGNSPLHF
TRBV12-3/TRBV12-4	TRBJ2-1	many	TRBD2	TGTGCCAGCAGTCACTTAGCGGGAGCAACCTCGTCCTACAATGAGCAGTTCTTC	CASSHLAGATSSYNEQFF
TRBV9	TRBJ2-3	-	TRBD1	TGCGCCAGCAGCGGAGGCCTTACAGGGGGCTTTTGGTCTGATACGCAGTATTTT	CASSGGLTGGFWSDTQYF
TRBV20-1	TRBJ2-2	-	-	TGCAGTGCTAGAGAGGGGGCCGGGGAGCTGTTTTTT	CSAREGAGELFF
TRBV10-1	TRBJ2-2	few	-	TGCGCACTGAGGGGCCGGAACACCGGGGAGCTGTTTTTT	CALRGRNTGELFF
TRBV4-3	TRBJ2-4	few	TRBD1	TGCGCCAGCAGCCAAGAGAGGACAGGGGCGGACATTCAGTACTTC	CASSQERTGADIQYF
TRBV4-1	TRBJ1-1	-	-	TGCGCCAGCAGCCAGATACTCCGGGCCTTGAACACTGAAGCTTTCTTT	CASSQILRALNTEAFF
TRBV6-5	TRBJ1-3	-	-	TGTGCCAGCGGCCAGGGACCAGACACCATATATTTT	CASGQGPDTIYF
TRBV14	TRBJ2-1	many	TRBD2	TGTGCCAGCAGTCTGGGACTAGCGGGGGTCAGCTCCTACAATGAGCAGTTCTTC	CASSLGLAGVSSYNEQFF
TRBV20-1	TRBJ2-1	few	TRBD2	TGCAGTGCTAGACCGTACCCGGGAGGATCCTACAATGAGCAGTTCTTC	CSARPYPGGSYNEQFF
TRBV12-3/TRBV12-4	TRBJ2-5	few	TRBD1	TGTGCCAGCAGTTTTAGGGACAGGGGGCAAGAGACCCAGTACTTC	CASSFRDRGQETQYF
TRBV7-9	TRBJ2-7	few	-	TGTGCCAGCAGCTTAGCCCTTCCGGGGTACGAGCAGTACTTC	CASSLALPGYEQYF
TRBV4-3	TRBJ2-2	few	-	TGCGCCAGCAGCCAAGAATTCGCAGGGCGCGGGGAGCTGTTTTTT	CASSQEFAGRGELFF